The 15 T cell receptor beta chains presented below share a single source sample, sequenced in a study of shared clonotypes between healthy human individuals. TCRdb's copy holds only in-frame clones and misses some; the assay was immunoSEQ multiplex PCR. In the table there are 2,500,000 or so clones, 85% to 95% of which are singletons. Material for sequencing was naive CD4+ T cells sorted from blood. Subset indicated: CD45RA+ positively selected. These receptor sequences come from a man aged 18 to 30 in good health.

The chain employs TRBV6-1 and TRBJ2-1; TRBD1 or TRBD2 may be the D gene (6 bases each). Germline V CDR1 and CDR2: MNHNS, SASEGT. V was cut by 6 bases and J by 5 bases, with 14 bases left in between. CDR3 length equals 14 residues. This CDR3 is CASSPRGQNNEQFF. The CDR3 nucleotides read TGTGCCAGCAGCCCTCGGGGGCAAAACAATGAGCAGTTCTTC.

The chain links TRBV7-8 to TRBJ1-1, with D possibly TRBD1 on 5 matching bases. V was pared by 0 bases and J by 0 bases, with 8 bases between. CDR1 is SGHVS and CDR2 is FQNEAQ in the germline V gene. This CDR3 region has 15 residues. This CDR3 is CASSLAGRVNTEAFF. The CDR3 DNA reads as TGTGCCAGCAGCTTAGCGGGCAGGGTGAACACTGAAGCTTTCTTT.

This chain uses TRBV4-1 with TRBJ2-7; perhaps D is TRBD1 or TRBD2 (5 bases each). This CDR3 is 15 amino acids long. In germline, CDR1 is MGHRA, CDR2 YSYEKL. With 3 bases removed from V and 2 bases from J, the gap between germline ends came to 14 bases. This CDR3 is CASSHPVGATYEQYF. The CDR3 region has the DNA TGCGCCAGCAGCCACCCTGTCGGGGCAACCTACGAGCAGTACTTC.

The chain links TRBV5-1 to TRBJ1-4; TRBD1 is a possible D gene (5 bases). In germline, CDR1 is SGHRS, CDR2 YFSETQ. This CDR3 contains 14 residues. The V end was cut by 2 bases, the J end by 7 bases, with 12 bases between. CDR3 in amino acids: CASSLIGESEKLFF. The CDR3 bases are TGCGCCAGCAGCTTAATAGGGGAGAGTGAAAAACTGTTTTTT.

On this clone: The same CDR3 can be traced to other DNA sequences in this sample. The chain has TRBV4-3 and TRBJ1-2, with D perhaps TRBD1 (5 bases). CDR3 size: 14 residues. Germline CDR1 reads LGHNA; CDR2 reads YSLEER. V shed 1 base and J shed 2 bases, with 8 bases lying between them. The CDR3 DNA is TGCGCCAGCAGCCAAGTCGGGGGGAACTATGGCTACACCTTC. It is translated as CASSQVGGNYGYTF.

In the case of this clone: Compared with germline, one end of the junction differs, possibly owing to a read error. The rearrangement links TRBV18 to TRBJ1-3; the D gene is possibly TRBD1 (6 bases). The germline V gene has CDR1 KGHSH and CDR2 LQKENI. The CDR3 loop spans 14 amino acids. CDR3 residues: CASLPGQTGNTIYF. Here the CDR3 DNA reads TGTGCCAGCTTACCAGGACAGACTGGAAACACCATATATTTT.

This clone has just a few counts. The chain has TRBV6-5 and TRBJ2-7; D is undetermined. The CDR3 loop spans 13 amino acids. The V and J ends lost 2 bases and 6 bases respectively, with 11 bases between them. Germline V gives CDR1 MNHEY, CDR2 SVGAGI. CDR3 region: CASSYRGAAEQYF. The CDR3, as DNA: TGTGCCAGCAGTTACCGCGGTGCGGCCGAGCAGTACTTC.

The chain combines TRBV5-1 with TRBJ2-2; the match to TRBD1 covers 9 bases. The CDR3 length is 15 residues. V was pared by 4 bases and J by 1 base, with 2 bases of the junction left unmatched. Germline values: CDR1 SGHRS, CDR2 YFSETQ. The CDR3 reads CASSQGQGNTGELFF. CDR3 DNA: TGCGCCAGCAGCCAGGGACAGGGGAACACCGGGGAGCTGTTTTTT.

The chain couples TRBV5-1 to TRBJ2-7; TRBD1 aligns across 7 bases. With V trimmed by 0 bases and J by 2 bases, 2 bases remained unmatched. CDR3 length: 14 amino acids. Germline CDR1 and CDR2: SGHRS and YFSETQ. CDR3 sequence: CASSLATGTYEQYF. The DNA of the CDR3 is TGCGCCAGCAGCTTGGCGACAGGGACCTACGAGCAGTACTTC.

This clone has a single count. Germline is not matched at one junction end, which may reflect a read error. Other DNA sequences within the sample encode an identical CDR3. The chain links TRBV7-9 to TRBJ2-7, with 11 positions matching TRBD2. This CDR3 spans 12 amino acids. Germline V gene data show CDR1 as SEHNR and CDR2 as FQNEAQ (reference sequence). As DNA, the CDR3 is TGTGCCAGCAGCCTAGCGGGAGGAGAGCAGTACTTC. Protein product: CASSLAGGEQYF. Together with reference TRBV7-9 and TRBJ2-7, the CDR3 gives the full variable domain: DTGVSQNPRHKITKRGQNVTFRCDPISEHNRLYWYRQTLGQGPEFLTYFQNEAQLEKSRLLSDRFSAERPKGSFSTLEIQRTEQGDSAMYLCASSLAGGEQYFGPGTRLTVT.

The genes are TRBV10-2 and TRBJ2-7; D gene ambiguous. V dropped 2 bases and J dropped 6 bases, with 14 bases sitting between them. There are 14 residues in the CDR3. The germline CDR1 and CDR2 sequences are WSHSY and SAAADI. CDR3 in DNA: TGCGCCAGCAGTGAGCCGGGCCTCTTATTCGAGCAGTACTTC. Amino acid sequence: CASSEPGLLFEQYF.

This clone was detected only a few times. This sample includes further DNA sequences coding for the same CDR3. CDR3 nucleotides: TGTGCCAGCCGGGGGAACACTGAAGCTTTCTTT. Its protein is CASRGNTEAFF. This rearrangement joins TRBV6-5 to TRBJ1-1; no definite D call. CDR3 length: 11 residues. Between the trimmed V and J ends, which lost 8 bases and 1 base, there was a span of 5 bases. Germline values: CDR1 MNHEY, CDR2 SVGAGI.

This sequence joins TRBV4-3 and TRBJ2-5; maybe TRBD1 (5 bases). The end of the DNA aligns better with TRBJ2-7, so the J call may be wrong. This CDR3 has 15 amino acids. The germline V gene encodes CDR1 LGHNA and CDR2 YSLEER. CDR3 region: CASSQAYRFPYEQYF. CDR3 in DNA: TGCGCCAGCAGCCAAGCGTACAGGTTTCCCTACGAGCAGTACTTC.

This clone was recorded once. The chain couples TRBV9 to TRBJ1-6; 7 bases are a match to TRBD1. V was clipped by 3 bases and J by 13 bases; unmatched bases: 10. The CDR3 sequence is 14 residues long. Germline V gene data show CDR1 as SGDLS and CDR2 as YYNGEE. CDR3 protein: CASSEDRLFEPLHF. CDR3 nucleotide sequence: TGTGCCAGCAGCGAGGACAGGCTGTTTGAGCCCCTCCACTTT.

This chain connects TRBV27 to TRBJ2-1; tentative D call: TRBD1 (6 bases). In germline, CDR1 is MNHEY, CDR2 SMNVEV (reference sequence). CDR3 length: 14 amino acids. Trimming cost V 2 bases and J 9 bases, with 14 bases left between them. CDR3 DNA: TGTGCCAGCAGTTTAAAACAGGGCTATAGTGAGCAGTTCTTC. Residues: CASSLKQGYSEQFF.